A single sample is the source of the 24 T cell receptor beta chains below, sequenced in a study of blood T cell repertoires in COVID-19. Method: immunoSEQ multiplex PCR; TCRdb's copy keeps in-frame clones and lacks some. The repertoire has about 270,000 clones, approximately 87% of them found once; the top ten carry 9.5% to 15%. Sequencing was carried out using peripheral blood. These TCRs come from a woman in her thirties with COVID-19, enrolled during active disease.

This chain uses TRBV6-2 or TRBV6-3 with TRBJ2-7, with D perhaps TRBD1 (5 bases). Trimming took off 4 bases at V and 3 bases at J, with 13 bases between the two ends. Germline values: CDR1 MNHEY, CDR2 SVGEGT. The CDR3 is 14 residues long. The CDR3 is CASSSVTVLYEQYF. The CDR3 DNA follows: TGTGCCAGCAGTTCAGTGACAGTACTCTACGAGCAGTACTTC.

The chain links TRBV13 to TRBJ2-7; 8 bases fit TRBD1. CDR1 and CDR2 (germline): PRHDT, FYEKMQ (reference sequence). The CDR3 is 14 residues long. J lost 3 bases, V lost 0 bases, and 1 base had no gene match. CDR3: CASSLGDRDYEQYF. In DNA form, the CDR3 reads TGTGCCAGCAGCTTAGGGGACAGGGACTACGAGCAGTACTTC.

The V and J genes are TRBV9 and TRBJ1-1; 8 positions match TRBD1. Germline V gene lookup returns CDR1 SGDLS and CDR2 YYNGEE. The CDR3 runs 17 residues. After removal of 7 bases from V and 1 base from J, the junction contained 15 bases not matched to a gene. CDR3 DNA: TGTGCCAGCGATGGGCAGGGACAGGAGGGGGGGAACACTGAAGCTTTCTTT. This translates into CASDGQGQEGGNTEAFF.

CDR3 coding DNA: TGTGCCAGCAGCTTAGGGGGGGGGCCTCAGCCCCAGCATTTT. Protein product: CASSLGGGPQPQHF. The chain has TRBV7-2 and TRBJ1-5, with D possibly matching TRBD1 (6 bases). This CDR3 region has 14 residues. The germline V and J ends were trimmed by 1 base and 6 bases, with 10 bases remaining between them. Looked up from germline, CDR1 is SGHTA and CDR2 is FQGNSA.

To note about this clone: One end of the junction does not line up with germline, which may come from a read error. CDR3 in amino acids: CASSLAREDVRHF. The CDR3 region has the DNA TGCGCCAGCAGCTTGGCGCGGGAGGACGTTAGGCACTTC. This chain links TRBV5-1 with TRBJ2-7, with 8 bases identical to TRBD2. CDR1 is SGHRS and CDR2 is YFSETQ in the germline V gene. The CDR3 is made up of 13 amino acids.

This sequence joins TRBV19 and TRBJ1-4, with D unclear. This CDR3 comprises 15 residues. V dropped 5 bases and J dropped 4 bases, with 14 bases sitting between them. Germline CDR1 and CDR2: LNHDA and SQIVND (reference sequence). The CDR3 reads CASSPWAVRNEKLFF. As DNA, the CDR3 is TGTGCCAGTAGTCCCTGGGCAGTGCGTAATGAAAAACTGTTTTTT.

The chain uses TRBV11-3 and TRBJ2-5; D may be TRBD2 (7 bases). Trimming shortened V by 5 bases and J by 2 bases, and 24 bases separated the two germline ends. CDR1 is SGHNT and CDR2 is YENEEA in the germline V gene. The CDR3 is made up of 18 amino acids. The DNA of the CDR3 is TGTGCCAGCAGCCGACAGGTCCCTATAGCGGGTTTACAAGAGACCCAGTACTTC. Residues: CASSRQVPIAGLQETQYF.

The chain couples TRBV19 to TRBJ1-2, with a possible D match to TRBD1 (6 bases). Between the trimmed V and J ends, which lost 6 bases and 6 bases, there was a span of 17 bases. This CDR3 is built from 14 residues. CDR1 is LNHDA, CDR2 SQIVND, per germline (reference sequence). The CDR3 sequence is CASRETGVLDGYTF. CDR3 nucleotide sequence: TGTGCCAGTAGGGAGACAGGCGTTCTGGATGGCTACACCTTC.

This clone was recorded a few times. This chain uses TRBV30 with TRBJ2-1; D gene uncertain. Deletions cut 4 bases from V and 4 bases from J, with 11 bases between. The germline V gene has CDR1 GTSNPN and CDR2 SVGIG (reference sequence). There are 13 residues in the CDR3. The DNA of the CDR3 is TGTGCCTGGAACCCGCGTTCTTACAATGAGCAGTTCTTC. Translating gives CAWNPRSYNEQFF. Drawing the rest from reference TRBV30 and TRBJ2-1, the complete variable domain is SQTIHQWPATLVQPVGSPLSLECTVEGTSNPNLYWYRQAAGRGLQLLFYSVGIGQISSEVPQNLSASRPQDRQFILSSKKLLLSDSGFYLCAWNPRSYNEQFFGPGTRLTVL.

The rearrangement uses TRBV13 and TRBJ1-6; 9 bases map to TRBD1. The CDR3 spans 16 residues. Germline V lookup: CDR1 PRHDT, CDR2 FYEKMQ (reference sequence). Trimming at V came to 5 bases and at J to 8 bases, leaving 10 bases not matched to a gene. The chain's CDR3 is CASSAGTGLFDSPLHF. CDR3 bases: TGTGCCAGCAGCGCCGGGACAGGGTTGTTCGATTCACCCCTCCACTTT.

This sequence joins TRBV7-2 and TRBJ2-7, with D possibly TRBD2 on 6 matching bases. V was clipped by 4 bases and J by 2 bases, with 15 bases between them. Germline CDR1 SGHTA, CDR2 FQGNSA. This CDR3 region has 15 residues. CDR3 sequence reads: CASSSSGGAAYEQYF. Written as DNA, the CDR3 is TGTGCCAGCAGCTCCTCGGGCGGGGCAGCCTACGAGCAGTACTTC.

The table lists this clone with a count of one. This chain links TRBV4-1 with TRBJ1-1; D not resolved. The CDR3 extends over 12 amino acids. Germline loops: CDR1 MGHRA, CDR2 YSYEKL. V gave up 4 bases and J gave up 4 bases, with 7 bases separating them. CDR3 nucleotides: TGCGCCAGCAGCCTGCGGGGCACTGAAGCTTTCTTT. Residues: CASSLRGTEAFF.

CDR3 amino acids: CASSFQGGEQFF. CDR3 DNA: TGCGCCAGCAGCTTCCAGGGTGGTGAGCAGTTCTTC. The rearrangement uses TRBV5-1 and TRBJ2-1, with D possibly TRBD1 on 5 matching bases. From germline, CDR1 is SGHRS and CDR2 YFSETQ. V was cut by 2 bases and J by 9 bases, with 9 bases left in between. The CDR3 length is 12 residues.

The rearrangement joins TRBV5-1 to TRBJ1-2, with D hard to call. The germline V and J ends were trimmed by 0 bases and 4 bases, with 19 bases remaining between them. Germline values: CDR1 SGHRS, CDR2 YFSETQ. The CDR3 consists of 17 residues. The CDR3: CASSLVGGWDRGYGYTF. For the CDR3, the DNA is TGCGCCAGCAGCTTGGTCGGAGGGTGGGATCGCGGCTATGGCTACACCTTC.

The chain is built from TRBV4-1 and TRBJ2-7, with TRBD2 matching over 8 bases. J lost 6 bases, V lost 0 bases, and 4 bases had no gene match. The CDR3 runs 14 residues. Germline CDR1 reads MGHRA; CDR2 reads YSYEKL. In nucleotides, the CDR3 is TGCGCCAGCAGCCAAGATCGGGGGGGGCGCGAGCAGTACTTC. Protein: CASSQDRGGREQYF.

CDR3 bases: TGTGCCAGCAGCTTACGGCCAGCGGGGGGGCTGGATGAGCAGTTCTTC. It codes for CASSLRPAGGLDEQFF. The gene calls are TRBV3-1 (or the pseudogene TRBV3-2) and TRBJ2-1; 10 bases map to TRBD2. Losses at the gene ends were 5 bases for V and 8 bases for J; bases not matched to a gene: 12. The length of the CDR3 is 16 residues. Per germline, CDR1 LGHDT and CDR2 YNNKEL (reference sequence).

This clone showed up just once. The chain joins TRBV11-2 to TRBJ1-2, with 9 bases that match TRBD1. V lost 3 bases to trimming and J lost 6 bases; unmatched junction nucleotides: 5. CDR3 length equals 14 residues. Germline V gives CDR1 SGHAT, CDR2 FQNNGV. The DNA of the CDR3 is TGTGCCAGCAGCTTCAAAGGGACAGGGCATGGCTACACCTTC. Translation: CASSFKGTGHGYTF. Based on the CDR3 plus reference TRBV11-2 and TRBJ1-2, the full variable domain is EAGVAQSPRYKIIEKRQSVAFWCNPISGHATLYWYQQILGQGPKLLIQFQNNGVVDDSQLPKDRFSAERLKGVDSTLKIQPAKLEDSAVYLCASSFKGTGHGYTFGSGTRLTVV.

CDR3 nucleotides: TGCAGCGTTGAAGGTCCGAGCCCCTATGGCTACACCTTC. Protein: CSVEGPSPYGYTF. V usage is TRBV29-1 and J usage is TRBJ1-2; D uncertain. V lost 1 base and J lost 4, with 10 bases in between. The germline gives CDR1 SQVTM, CDR2 ANQGSEA. This CDR3 is 13 amino acids long.

The chain is built from TRBV9 and TRBJ2-7, with 8 bases aligning to TRBD2. Germline V gene sequence: CDR1 SGDLS, CDR2 YYNGEE. The length of the CDR3 is 17 residues. J was trimmed by 5 bases and V by 0 bases; bases with no gene match: 13. The CDR3: CASSVVQSGGSCDEQYF. For the CDR3, the DNA is TGTGCCAGCAGCGTAGTTCAGAGCGGGGGATCTTGCGACGAGCAGTACTTC. The full variable domain, its missing parts supplied by reference TRBV9 and TRBJ2-7, is DSGVTQTPKHLITATGQRVTLRCSPRSGDLSVYWYQQSLDQGLQFLIQYYNGEERAKGNILERFSAQQFPDLHSELNLSSLELGDSALYFCASSVVQSGGSCDEQYFGPGTRLTVT.

This clone was seen a single time. The J gene is TRBJ1-2, the V gene TRBV4-2, with TRBD1 as a possible D gene (6 bases). Per the germline V gene, CDR1 is LGHNA and CDR2 is YNFKEQ. This CDR3 comprises 17 residues. The ends were cut back, 4 bases at V and 2 bases at J, with 20 bases in the middle. The CDR3 protein is CASSPVVTGGQNYGYTF. The CDR3 bases are TGTGCCAGCAGCCCCGTTGTAACGGGGGGCCAAAACTATGGCTACACCTTC.

This clone has a single count. The chain has TRBV10-2 and TRBJ2-3, with D perhaps matching TRBD2 (5 bases). The germline V and J ends were trimmed by 5 bases and 1 base, with 13 bases remaining between them. The CDR3 spans 15 residues. The germline CDR1 and CDR2 sequences are WSHSY and SAAADI. This chain's CDR3 is CASSLTSLGTDTQYF. The CDR3 DNA reads TGCGCCAGCAGTCTTACTAGTTTAGGCACAGATACGCAGTATTTT.

The chain couples TRBV3-1 (or the pseudogene TRBV3-2) to TRBJ2-2; TRBD2 matches 11 bases. The germline V gene has CDR1 LGHDT and CDR2 YNNKEL (reference sequence). The CDR3 totals 16 residues. The trim removed 4 bases at V and 5 bases at J, leaving 6 bases unmatched. The CDR3 spells CASSRRSGGATGELFF. DNA for the CDR3: TGTGCCAGCAGCCGACGTAGCGGGGGGGCAACCGGGGAGCTGTTTTTT.

The chain uses TRBV7-8 and TRBJ2-5; weak D call: TRBD2 (6 bases). The V end lost 5 bases, the J end lost 2 bases, and 21 bases lay between the germline ends. CDR3 size: 17 residues. Germline V lookup: CDR1 SGHVS, CDR2 FQNEAQ. DNA of the CDR3: TGTGCCAGCAGCCGCCGGGAGAGCGGTTATCGTCAAGAGACCCAGTACTTC. This translates into CASSRRESGYRQETQYF.

This chain links TRBV11-3 with TRBJ2-3; 10 bases are shared with TRBD2. J lost 4 bases, V lost 5 bases, and 9 bases had no gene match. Germline V gene sequence: CDR1 SGHNT, CDR2 YENEEA. This CDR3 has 16 amino acids. The CDR3 sequence is CASSMSGGADPDTQYF. The CDR3 nucleotides are TGTGCCAGCAGCATGAGCGGGGGGGCCGACCCAGATACGCAGTATTTT.